The TCR beta chain under discussion was sequenced for a study of OX40 agonist ivuxolimab in advanced cancers. About the research overall: Ivuxolimab doses were 0.01, 0.1, 0.3, 1.5, 3 or 10 mg/kg every 2 weeks. Overall study findings and caveats: The study observed clonal expansion of CD4+ and CD8+ blood T cells by week 6 at 0.1 to 3.0 mg/kg. Relative to CD4+ cells, CD8+ T cells on average had more expanded clones.

Method: immunoSEQ multiplex PCR; TCRdb's copy keeps in-frame clones and lacks some. Among more than 35,000 clones listed, around 80% were seen once. Drawing of blood for sampling happened at baseline, at cycle 4 day 1, and at cycle 7 day 1. With respect to this clone: The antigen is unknown.

Germline values: CDR1 MNHEY, CDR2 SMNVEV (reference sequence). V was clipped by 5 bases and J by 7 bases; unmatched bases: 18. The CDR3 spans 19 residues. This specimen consisted of CD4+ or CD8+ T cells sorted from blood, obtained in a trial of the OX40 agonist ivuxolimab. The source of this sequence is an adult with an advanced solid tumor such as melanoma, head and neck, liver or kidney cancer. This chain links TRBV27 with TRBJ2-2; the match to TRBD2 covers 11 bases. The chain's CDR3 is CASSPLALTSGNQGGELFF. CDR3 nucleotides: TGTGCCAGCAGTCCCCTCGCCCTGACTAGCGGGAATCAGGGCGGGGAGCTGTTTTTT.